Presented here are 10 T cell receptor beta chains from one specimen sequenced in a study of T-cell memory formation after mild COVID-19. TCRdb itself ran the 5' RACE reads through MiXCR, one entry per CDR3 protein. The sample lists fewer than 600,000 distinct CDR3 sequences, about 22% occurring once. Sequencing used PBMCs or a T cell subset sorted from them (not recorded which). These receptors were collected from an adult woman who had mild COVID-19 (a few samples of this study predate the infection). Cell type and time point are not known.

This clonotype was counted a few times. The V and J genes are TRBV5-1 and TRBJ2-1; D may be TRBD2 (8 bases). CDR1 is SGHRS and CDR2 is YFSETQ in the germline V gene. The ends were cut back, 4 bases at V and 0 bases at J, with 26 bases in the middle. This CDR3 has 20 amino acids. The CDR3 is CASSPGDSGGFFSSYNEQFF. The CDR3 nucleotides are TGCGCCAGCAGCCCTGGGGACAGCGGGGGTTTCTTTAGCTCCTACAATGAGCAGTTCTTC.

The chain's CDR3 is CSASGTSGLYNEQFF. For the CDR3, the DNA is TGCAGCGCATCCGGGACTAGCGGCCTCTACAATGAGCAGTTCTTC. The genes are TRBV29-1 and TRBJ2-1, with 11 bases aligning to TRBD2. The J segment lost 3 bases and the V segment lost 7 bases, leaving 8 bases of the junction unmatched. The CDR3 has 15 residues. Germline values: CDR1 SQVTM, CDR2 ANQGSEA.

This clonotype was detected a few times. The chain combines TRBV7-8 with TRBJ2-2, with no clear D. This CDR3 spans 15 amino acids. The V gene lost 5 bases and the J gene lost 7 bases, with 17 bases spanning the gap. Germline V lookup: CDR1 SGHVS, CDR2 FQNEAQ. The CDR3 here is CASSRLSPASGELFF. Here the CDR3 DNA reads TGTGCCAGCAGCCGGTTGAGCCCCGCGAGCGGGGAGCTGTTTTTT. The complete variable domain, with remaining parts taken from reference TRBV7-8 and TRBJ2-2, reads GAGVSQSPRYKVAKRGQDVALRCDPISGHVSLFWYQQALGQGPEFLTYFQNEAQLDKSGLPSDRFFAERPEGSVSTLKIQRTQQEDSAVYLCASSRLSPASGELFFGEGSRLTVL.

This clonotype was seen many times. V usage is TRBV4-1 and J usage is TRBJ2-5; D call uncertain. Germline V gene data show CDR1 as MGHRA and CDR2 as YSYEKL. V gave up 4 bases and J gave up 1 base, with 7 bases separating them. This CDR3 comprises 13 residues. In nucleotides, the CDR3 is TGCGCCAGCAGCCGTCTAGGCCAAGAGACCCAGTACTTC. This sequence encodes CASSRLGQETQYF.

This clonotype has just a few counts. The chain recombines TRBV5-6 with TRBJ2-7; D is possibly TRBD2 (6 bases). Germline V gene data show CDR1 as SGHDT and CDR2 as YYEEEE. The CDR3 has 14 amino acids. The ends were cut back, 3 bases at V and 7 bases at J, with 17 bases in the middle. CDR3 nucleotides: TGTGCCAGCAGCTCGGACTACCCCAGGAGAGAGCAGTACTTC. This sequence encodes CASSSDYPRREQYF. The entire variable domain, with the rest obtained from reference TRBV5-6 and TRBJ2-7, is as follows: DAGVTQSPTHLIKTRGQQVTLRCSPKSGHDTVSWYQQALGQGPQFIFQYYEEEERQRGNFPDRFSGHQFPNYSSELNVNALLLGDSALYLCASSSDYPRREQYFGPGTRLTVT.

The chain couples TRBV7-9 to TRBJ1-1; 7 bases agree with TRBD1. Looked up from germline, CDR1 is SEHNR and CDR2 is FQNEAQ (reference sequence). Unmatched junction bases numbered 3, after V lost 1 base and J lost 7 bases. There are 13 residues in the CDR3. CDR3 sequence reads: CASSLVRDSEAFF. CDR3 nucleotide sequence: TGTGCCAGCAGCTTAGTTCGGGACAGTGAAGCTTTCTTT.

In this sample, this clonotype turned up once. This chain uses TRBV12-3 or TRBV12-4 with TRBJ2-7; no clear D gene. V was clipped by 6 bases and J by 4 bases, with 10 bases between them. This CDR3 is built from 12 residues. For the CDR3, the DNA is TGTGCCAGCAGCGGCCCGGATTACGAGCAGTACTTC. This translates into CASSGPDYEQYF.

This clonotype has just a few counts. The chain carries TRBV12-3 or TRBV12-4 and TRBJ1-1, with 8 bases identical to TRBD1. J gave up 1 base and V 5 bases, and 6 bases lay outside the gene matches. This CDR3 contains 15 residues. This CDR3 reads CASSPQGTGNTEAFF. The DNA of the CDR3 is TGTGCCAGCAGTCCCCAGGGGACAGGGAACACTGAAGCTTTCTTT.

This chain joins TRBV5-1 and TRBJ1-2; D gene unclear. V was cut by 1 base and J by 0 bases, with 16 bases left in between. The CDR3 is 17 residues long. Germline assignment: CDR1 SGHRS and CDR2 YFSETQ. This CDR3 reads CASSLTLRTVPNYGYTF. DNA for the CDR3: TGCGCCAGCAGCTTGACCCTCCGGACTGTTCCTAACTATGGCTACACCTTC.

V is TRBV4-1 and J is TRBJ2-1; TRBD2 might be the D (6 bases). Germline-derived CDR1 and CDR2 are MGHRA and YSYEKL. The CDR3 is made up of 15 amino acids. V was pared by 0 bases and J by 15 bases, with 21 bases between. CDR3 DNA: TGCGCCAGCAGCCAAGAGATCCGGTTATGGGGGGAGTTGTTCTTC. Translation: CASSQEIRLWGELFF.